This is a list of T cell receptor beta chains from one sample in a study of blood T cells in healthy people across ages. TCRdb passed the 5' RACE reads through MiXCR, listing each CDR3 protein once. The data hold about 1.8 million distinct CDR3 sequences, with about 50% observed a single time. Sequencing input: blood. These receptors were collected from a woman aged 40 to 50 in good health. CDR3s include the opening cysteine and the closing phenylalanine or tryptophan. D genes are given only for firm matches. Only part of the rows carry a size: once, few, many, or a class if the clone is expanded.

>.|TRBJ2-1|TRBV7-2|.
TGTGCCAGCAGCTTTTTCGGATACAATGAGCAGTTCTTC
CASSFFGYNEQFF
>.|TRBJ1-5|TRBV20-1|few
TGCAGTGCTAGGGGGGATGAGATGAGGCAGCCCCAGCATTTT
CSARGDEMRQPQHF
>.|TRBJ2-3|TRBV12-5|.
TGTGCTAGTGGTTTTGGTACAACTAGCACAGATACGCAGTATTTT
CASGFGTTSTDTQYF
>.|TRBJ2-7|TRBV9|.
TGTGCCAGCAGCGTAGAGCGACATGAGCAGTACTTC
CASSVERHEQYF
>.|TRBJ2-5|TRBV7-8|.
TGTGCCAGCAGCTCTTTGAACCGGGATCCCCAAGAGACCCAGTACTTC
CASSSLNRDPQETQYF
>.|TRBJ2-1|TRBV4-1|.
TGCGCCAGCAGCCAAGATTGGGGACATCCTAGCTCCTACAATGAGCAGTTCTTC
CASSQDWGHPSSYNEQFF
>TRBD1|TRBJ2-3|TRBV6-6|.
TGTGCCACGGGACAGGGAGCAGATACGCAGTATTTT
CATGQGADTQYF
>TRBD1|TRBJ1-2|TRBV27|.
TGTGCCAGCAGTCCCCCGGCCCAACAGGGGACGATTCGGAAGGGCTACACCTTC
CASSPPAQQGTIRKGYTF
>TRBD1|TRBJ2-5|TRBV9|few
TGTGCCAGCAGCGACTCCGGGACAGGGGGCGCAAAGCAGTACTTC
CASSDSGTGGAKQYF
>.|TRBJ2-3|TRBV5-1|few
TGCGCCAGCAGCTTTAGACAGCCTAGCACAGATACGCAGTATTTT
CASSFRQPSTDTQYF
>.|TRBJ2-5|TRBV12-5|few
TGTGCTAGTGGCGAAGTGGGCGGAGAGACCCAGTACTTC
CASGEVGGETQYF
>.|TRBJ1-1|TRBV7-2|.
TGTGCCAGCAGCTCCCAAACCCTTGGTCTCACTGAAGCTTTCTTT
CASSSQTLGLTEAFF
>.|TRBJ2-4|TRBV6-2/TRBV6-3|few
TGTGCCAGCAGTGATTCCGGGACCCAAAACATTCAGTACTTC
CASSDSGTQNIQYF
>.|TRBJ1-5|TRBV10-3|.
TGTGCCATCAGTGACCCAGGGGTTAGCAATCAGCCCCAGCATTTT
CAISDPGVSNQPQHF
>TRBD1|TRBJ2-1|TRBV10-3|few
TGTGCCATCAGTCTGACAGGGGTAGAAAATGAGCAGTTCTTC
CAISLTGVENEQFF
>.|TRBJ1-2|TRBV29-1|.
TGCAGCGTTGAGCAGGGTTCTTCCTATGGCTACACCTTC
CSVEQGSSYGYTF
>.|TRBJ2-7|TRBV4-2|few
TGTGCCAGCAGCCAAGATGTGGAGGGTTCCCGCGAGCAGTACTTC
CASSQDVEGSREQYF
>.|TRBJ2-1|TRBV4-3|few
TGCGCCAGCAGCCAAGTTTACAGGGTGGAAAATGAGCAGTTCTTC
CASSQVYRVENEQFF
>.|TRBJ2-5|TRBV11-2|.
TGTGCCAGCAGCTTAGGAAGGTTATGGGACAACGAACGGCACCAAGAGACCCAGTACTTC
CASSLGRLWDNERHQETQYF
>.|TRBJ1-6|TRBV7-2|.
TGTGCCAGCGGCTTAACGGCTTCACCCCTCCACTTT
CASGLTASPLHF
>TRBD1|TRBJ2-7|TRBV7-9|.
TGTGCCACCCTCGGGACAGTGGGTAACGAGCAGTACTTC
CATLGTVGNEQYF
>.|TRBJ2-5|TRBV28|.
TGTGCCAGCGTCAAAGGCGGGCAACAAGAGACCCAGTACTTC
CASVKGGQQETQYF
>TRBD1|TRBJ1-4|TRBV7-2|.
TGTGCCAGCAGCTTAAGTCGGTCCGGGACAGCGTATGAAAAACTGTTTTTT
CASSLSRSGTAYEKLFF
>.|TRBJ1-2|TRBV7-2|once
TGTGCCAGCAGCCCACCAGGGGATGACGGCTACACCTTC
CASSPPGDDGYTF
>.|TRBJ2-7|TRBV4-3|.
TGCGCCAGCAGCCAAGAGGGGCGGCAGTACGAGCAGTACTTC
CASSQEGRQYEQYF
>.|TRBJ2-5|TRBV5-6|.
TGTGCCAGCCACGGACAGCCGGAAGAGACCCAGTACTTC
CASHGQPEETQYF
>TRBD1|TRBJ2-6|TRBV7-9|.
TGTACCAGCCTTAAAGGGGACAGGGGGCCTGGGGCCAACGTCCTGACTTTC
CTSLKGDRGPGANVLTF
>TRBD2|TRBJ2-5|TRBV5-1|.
TGCGCCAGCAGCCCCGGGACTAGCGCCGCCCAAGAGACCCAGTACTTC
CASSPGTSAAQETQYF
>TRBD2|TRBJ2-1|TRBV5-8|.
TGTGCCCAACCCAAGAGCCGTAGGGTAAGCGGGGGTTACAATGAGCAGTTCTTC
CAQPKSRRVSGGYNEQFF
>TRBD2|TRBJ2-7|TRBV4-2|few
TGTGCCAGCAGCCCGGGACTAGCGGGGCCCTACGAGCAGTACTTC
CASSPGLAGPYEQYF
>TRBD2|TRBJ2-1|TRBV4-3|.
TGCGCCAGCAGCCATTGGACTAGCGGGACCAACAATGAGCAGTTCTTC
CASSHWTSGTNNEQFF
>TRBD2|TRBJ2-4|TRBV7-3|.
TGTGCCAGCAGCTTAAAGGGAGGGACCGGGAAGTACTTC
CASSLKGGTGKYF
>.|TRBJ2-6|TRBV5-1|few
TGCGCCAGTTGGGACTTAAGCTCTGGGGCCAACGTCCTGACTTTC
CASWDLSSGANVLTF
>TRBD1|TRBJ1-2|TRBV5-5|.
TGTGCCAGCAGCCGGGACAGGGCGGGGTTTAACTATGGCTACACCTTC
CASSRDRAGFNYGYTF
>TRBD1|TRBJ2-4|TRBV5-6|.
TGTGCCAGCAGTCTCGGGACAGGGGATCCGTACTTC
CASSLGTGDPYF
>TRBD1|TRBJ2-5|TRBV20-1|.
TGCAGTGCTAGAAAGAGACAGGGGCGGTCCGGGGAGACCCAGTACTTC
CSARKRQGRSGETQYF
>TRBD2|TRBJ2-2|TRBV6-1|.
TGTGCCAGCAGCCGACTAGCGGGGGGGCTGGCGACCGGGGAGCTGTTTTTT
CASSRLAGGLATGELFF
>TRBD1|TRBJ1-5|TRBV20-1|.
TGCAGTGCTAGAGAGTGGGACAGCCAGATAAATCAGCCCCAGCATTTT
CSAREWDSQINQPQHF
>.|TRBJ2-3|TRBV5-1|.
TGCGCCAGCAGCTTGCCGAAAGGGGTTGGAGATACGCAGTATTTT
CASSLPKGVGDTQYF
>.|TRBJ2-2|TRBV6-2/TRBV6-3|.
TGTGCCAGCAGTTACTTCAGGGATAACACCGGGGAGCTGTTTTTT
CASSYFRDNTGELFF
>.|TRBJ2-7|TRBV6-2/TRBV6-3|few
TGTGCCAGCAGTCCCTCTCGGCCGATCTACGAGCAGTACTTC
CASSPSRPIYEQYF
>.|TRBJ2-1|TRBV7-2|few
TGTGCCAGCAGCCCCTCACCCTACCGCGACAATGAGCAGTTCTTC
CASSPSPYRDNEQFF
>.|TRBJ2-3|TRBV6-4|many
TGTGCCAGCAGTGTCGGGGAGTCAGATACGCAGTATTTT
CASSVGESDTQYF
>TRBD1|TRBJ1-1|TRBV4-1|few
TGCGCCAGCAGCCAACAATCACCCGGACAGGGGGCTGTGAACACTGAAGCTTTCTTT
CASSQQSPGQGAVNTEAFF
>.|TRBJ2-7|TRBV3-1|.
TGTGCCAGCAGTCACCGGACGGGAATATACGAGCAGTACTTC
CASSHRTGIYEQYF
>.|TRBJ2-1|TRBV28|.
TGTGCCAGCAGGGGGGACCGCACTAACCCTTACAATGAGCAGTTCTTC
CASRGDRTNPYNEQFF
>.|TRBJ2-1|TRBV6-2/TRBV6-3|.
TGTGCCAGCAGTTACCCCGTGACACCCTACAATGAGCAGTTCTTC
CASSYPVTPYNEQFF
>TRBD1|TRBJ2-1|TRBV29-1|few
TGCAGCGCTCTGGGACAGGGACTTATCAATGAGCAGTTCTTC
CSALGQGLINEQFF
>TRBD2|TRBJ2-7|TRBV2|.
TGTGCCAGCAGTGTACCGCTAGCGGGGGACTCCTACAATGAGCAGTACTTC
CASSVPLAGDSYNEQYF
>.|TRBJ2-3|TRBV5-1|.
TGCGCCAGCTTATCAACGGGGATACTCACAGATACGCAGTATTTT
CASLSTGILTDTQYF
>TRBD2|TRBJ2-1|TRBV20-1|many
TGCAGTGCTGCCCTCGGGGGGTCGAATGAGCAGTTCTTC
CSAALGGSNEQFF
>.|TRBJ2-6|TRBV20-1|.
TGCAGTGCTAGAGAGACAAGCTCTGGGGCCAACGTCCTGACTTTC
CSARETSSGANVLTF
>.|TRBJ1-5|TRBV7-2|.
TGTGCCAGCACCTTTTTAGGAGCCGATCAGCCCCAGCATTTT
CASTFLGADQPQHF
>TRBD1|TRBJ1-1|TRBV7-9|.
TGTGCCAGCGGCTCCCAGGGGGTTGGAAAGACTGAAGCTTTCTTT
CASGSQGVGKTEAFF
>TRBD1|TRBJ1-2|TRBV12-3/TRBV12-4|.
TGTGCCAGCAGTTCGGGGGGACAGGGGAACTATGGCTACACCTTC
CASSSGGQGNYGYTF
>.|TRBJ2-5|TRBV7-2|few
TGTGCCAGCAGCACTCACGGGACGGCCGCCATCAATGAGTACTTC
CASSTHGTAAINEYF
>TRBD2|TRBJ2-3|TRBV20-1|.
TGCAGTGCTCCGCGGGGGGGGTCGGGCACAGATACGCAGTATTTT
CSAPRGGSGTDTQYF